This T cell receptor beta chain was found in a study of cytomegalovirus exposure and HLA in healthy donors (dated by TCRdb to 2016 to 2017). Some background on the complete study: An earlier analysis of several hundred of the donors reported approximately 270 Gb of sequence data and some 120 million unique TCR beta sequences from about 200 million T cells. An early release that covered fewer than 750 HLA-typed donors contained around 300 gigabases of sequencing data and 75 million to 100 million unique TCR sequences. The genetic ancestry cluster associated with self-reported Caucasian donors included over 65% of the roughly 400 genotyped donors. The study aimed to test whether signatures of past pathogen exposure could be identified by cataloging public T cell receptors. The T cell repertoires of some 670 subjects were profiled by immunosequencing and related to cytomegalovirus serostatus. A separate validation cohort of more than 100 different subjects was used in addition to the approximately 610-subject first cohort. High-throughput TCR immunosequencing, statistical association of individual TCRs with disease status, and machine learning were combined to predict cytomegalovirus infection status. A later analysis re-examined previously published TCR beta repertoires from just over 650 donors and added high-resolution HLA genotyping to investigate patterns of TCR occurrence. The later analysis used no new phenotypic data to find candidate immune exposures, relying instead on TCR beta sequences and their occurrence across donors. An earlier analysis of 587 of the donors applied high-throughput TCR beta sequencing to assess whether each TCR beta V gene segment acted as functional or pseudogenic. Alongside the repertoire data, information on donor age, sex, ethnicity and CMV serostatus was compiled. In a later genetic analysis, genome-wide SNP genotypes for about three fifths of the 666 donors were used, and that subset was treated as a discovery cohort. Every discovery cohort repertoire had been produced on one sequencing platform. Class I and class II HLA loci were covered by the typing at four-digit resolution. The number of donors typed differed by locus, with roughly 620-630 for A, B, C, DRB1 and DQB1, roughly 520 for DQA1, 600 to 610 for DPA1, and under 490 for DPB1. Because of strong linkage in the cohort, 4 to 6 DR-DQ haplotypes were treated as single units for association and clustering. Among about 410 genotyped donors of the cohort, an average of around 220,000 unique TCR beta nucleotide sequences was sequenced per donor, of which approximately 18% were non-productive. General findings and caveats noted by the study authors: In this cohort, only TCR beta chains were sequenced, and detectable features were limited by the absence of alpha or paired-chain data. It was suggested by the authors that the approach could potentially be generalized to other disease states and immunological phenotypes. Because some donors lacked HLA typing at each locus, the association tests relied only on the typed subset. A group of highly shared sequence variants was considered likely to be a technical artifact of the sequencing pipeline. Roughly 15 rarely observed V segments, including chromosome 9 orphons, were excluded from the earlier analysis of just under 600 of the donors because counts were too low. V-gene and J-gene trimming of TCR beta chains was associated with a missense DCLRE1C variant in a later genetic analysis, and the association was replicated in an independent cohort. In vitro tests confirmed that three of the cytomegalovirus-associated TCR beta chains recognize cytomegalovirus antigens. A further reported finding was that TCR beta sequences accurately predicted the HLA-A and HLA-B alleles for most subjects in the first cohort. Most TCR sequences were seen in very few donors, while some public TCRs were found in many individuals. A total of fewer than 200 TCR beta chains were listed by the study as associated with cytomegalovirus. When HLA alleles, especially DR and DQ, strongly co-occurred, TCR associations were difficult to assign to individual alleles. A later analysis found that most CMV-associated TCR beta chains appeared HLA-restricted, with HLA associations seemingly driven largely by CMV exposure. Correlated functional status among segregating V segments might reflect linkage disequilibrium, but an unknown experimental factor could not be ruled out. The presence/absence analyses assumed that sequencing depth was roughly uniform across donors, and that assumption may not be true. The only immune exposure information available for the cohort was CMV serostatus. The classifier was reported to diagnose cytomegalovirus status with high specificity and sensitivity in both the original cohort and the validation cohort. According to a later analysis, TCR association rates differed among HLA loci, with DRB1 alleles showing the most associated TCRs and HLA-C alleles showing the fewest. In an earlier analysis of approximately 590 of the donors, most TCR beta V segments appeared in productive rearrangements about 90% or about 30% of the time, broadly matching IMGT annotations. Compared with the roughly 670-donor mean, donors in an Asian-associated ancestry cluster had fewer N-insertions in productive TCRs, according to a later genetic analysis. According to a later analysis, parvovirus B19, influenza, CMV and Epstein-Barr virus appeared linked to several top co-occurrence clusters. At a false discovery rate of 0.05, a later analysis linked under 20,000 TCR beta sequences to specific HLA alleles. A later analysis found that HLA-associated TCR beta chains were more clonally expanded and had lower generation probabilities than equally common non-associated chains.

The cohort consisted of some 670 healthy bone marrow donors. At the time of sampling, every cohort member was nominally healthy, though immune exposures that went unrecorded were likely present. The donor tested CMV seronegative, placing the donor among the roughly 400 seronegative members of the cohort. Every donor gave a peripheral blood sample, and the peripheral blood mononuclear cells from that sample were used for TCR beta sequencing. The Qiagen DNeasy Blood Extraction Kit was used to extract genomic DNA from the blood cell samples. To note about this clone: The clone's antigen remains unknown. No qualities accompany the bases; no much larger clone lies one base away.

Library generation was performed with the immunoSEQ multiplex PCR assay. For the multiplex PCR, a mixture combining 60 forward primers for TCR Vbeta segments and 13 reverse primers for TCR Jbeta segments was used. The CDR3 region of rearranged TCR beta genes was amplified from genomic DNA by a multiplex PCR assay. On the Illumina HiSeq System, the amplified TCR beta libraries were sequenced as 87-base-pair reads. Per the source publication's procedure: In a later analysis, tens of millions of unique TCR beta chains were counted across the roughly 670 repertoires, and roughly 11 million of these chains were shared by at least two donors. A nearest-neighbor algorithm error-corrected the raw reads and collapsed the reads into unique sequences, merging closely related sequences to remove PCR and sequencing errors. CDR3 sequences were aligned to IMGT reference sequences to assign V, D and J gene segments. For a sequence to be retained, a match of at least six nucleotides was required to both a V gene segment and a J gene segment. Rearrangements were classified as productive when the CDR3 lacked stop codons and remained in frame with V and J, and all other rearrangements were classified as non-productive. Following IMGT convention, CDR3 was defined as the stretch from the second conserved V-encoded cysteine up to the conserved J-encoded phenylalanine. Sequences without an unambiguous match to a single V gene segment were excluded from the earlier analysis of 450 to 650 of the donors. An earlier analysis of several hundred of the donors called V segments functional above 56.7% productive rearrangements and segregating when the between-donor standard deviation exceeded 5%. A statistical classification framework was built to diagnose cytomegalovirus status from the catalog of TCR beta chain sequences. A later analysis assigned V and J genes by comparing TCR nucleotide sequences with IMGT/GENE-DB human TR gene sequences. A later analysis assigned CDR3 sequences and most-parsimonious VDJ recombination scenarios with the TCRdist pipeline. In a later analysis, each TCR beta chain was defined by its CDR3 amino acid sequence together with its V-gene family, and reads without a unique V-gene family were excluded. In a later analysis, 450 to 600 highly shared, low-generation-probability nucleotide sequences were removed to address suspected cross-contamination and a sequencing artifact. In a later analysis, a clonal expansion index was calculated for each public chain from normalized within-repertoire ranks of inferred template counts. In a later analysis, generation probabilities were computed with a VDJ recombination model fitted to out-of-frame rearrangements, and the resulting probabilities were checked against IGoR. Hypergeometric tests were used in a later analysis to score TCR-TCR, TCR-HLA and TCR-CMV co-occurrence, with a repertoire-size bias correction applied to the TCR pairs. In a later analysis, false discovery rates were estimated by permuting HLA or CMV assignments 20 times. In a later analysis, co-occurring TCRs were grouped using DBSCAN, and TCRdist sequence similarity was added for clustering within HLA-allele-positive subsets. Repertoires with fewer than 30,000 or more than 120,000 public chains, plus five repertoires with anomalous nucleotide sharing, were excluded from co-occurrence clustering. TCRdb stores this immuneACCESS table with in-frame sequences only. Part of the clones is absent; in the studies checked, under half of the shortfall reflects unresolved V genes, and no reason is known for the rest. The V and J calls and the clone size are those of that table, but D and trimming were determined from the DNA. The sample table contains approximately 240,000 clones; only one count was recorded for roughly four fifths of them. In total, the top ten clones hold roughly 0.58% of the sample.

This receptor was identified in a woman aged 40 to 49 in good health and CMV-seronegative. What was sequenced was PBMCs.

The nucleotide sequence is given as TGTGCCAGCAGCCCCCGTCCCTCCACACAGGGGACTAGCTCCTACGAGCAGTACTTC. The resulting protein is CASSPRPSTQGTSSYEQYF. This receptor chain uses TRBV9 and TRBJ2-7; a weak D assignment points to TRBD2 (8 bases agree). Inclusive of the bounding cysteine and phenylalanine, the CDR3 is 19 residues long. Kept here is only the CDR3 DNA, which spans 57 bases and is read in frame from base 1. V drops 4 bases and J drops 0 bases, leaving 26 bases in between. Based on the germline V gene, the CDR1 and CDR2 sequences are SGDLS and YYNGEE.